One TCR beta chain is described in this entry. This record belongs to a study of blood T cell repertoires in COVID-19. Study overall: COVID-19 samples, acute and convalescent, were from the United States, Italy and Spain. The analysed material was cDNA or gDNA that came from T cells, B-cell-depleted T cells, or PBMCs.

In the authors' methods: Nucleated cell counts were estimated from reference gene primer amplification. Sequencing was performed with immunoSEQ multiplex PCR; in TCRdb, only in-frame clones are kept and a portion is missing. D and trimming come from the DNA, and the V and J calls and clone size come from that table. Of 80,000 to 100,000 clones listed, around 85% are singletons. Germline loops: CDR1 MDHEN, CDR2 SYDVKM. The CDR3 contains 17 residues. V dropped 6 bases and J dropped 4; count of bases not matched to a gene: 9. V gene TRBV28 combines with J gene TRBJ2-3; 14 nucleotides agree with TRBD2. The clonotype was recovered from a man aged 55 to 69 with acute or convalescent COVID-19. Sequences were obtained from peripheral blood. The chain's CDR3 is CASSYGLAGGRADTQYF. DNA of the CDR3: TGTGCCAGCAGCTACGGACTAGCGGGAGGTAGGGCAGATACGCAGTATTTT.